This entry lists 7 T cell receptor beta chains sequenced from one sample in a study of T cells after yellow fever vaccination. MiXCR, applied by TCRdb to the 5' RACE reads, yields one record per CDR3 protein. This sample carries about 340,000 distinct CDR3 sequences, around 12% of them seen once, and the ten largest clones take 3.2%. Sample: CD4+ T cells sorted from PBMCs, taken 15 days after the yellow fever booster vaccination. These TCRs come from a man between 18 and 35 years old who received the YFV17D yellow fever vaccine.

V is TRBV12-2 and J is TRBJ2-3. TRBV12-2 is assigned pseudogene status. This CDR3 contains 8 residues. CDR3 region: CSEDTQYF. CDR3 coding DNA: TGTTCTGAAGATACGCAGTATTTT.

This clonotype was observed a handful of times. CDR3 nucleotides: TGTGCCAGCAGCTTAGCGATAGCGGGGGGGCGAAATGAGCAGTTCTTC. Encoded protein: CASSLAIAGGRNEQFF. The gene calls are TRBV11-2 and TRBJ2-1; 11 bases line up with TRBD2. J lost 7 bases, V lost 1 base, and 6 bases had no gene match. Germline V gene sequence: CDR1 SGHAT, CDR2 FQNNGV. The CDR3 sequence is 16 residues long. Looking up the rest from reference TRBV11-2 and TRBJ2-1 gives the full variable domain: EAGVAQSPRYKIIEKRQSVAFWCNPISGHATLYWYQQILGQGPKLLIQFQNNGVVDDSQLPKDRFSAERLKGVDSTLKIQPAKLEDSAVYLCASSLAIAGGRNEQFFGPGTRLTVL.

This clonotype was detected many times. CDR3 in DNA: TGTGCCAGCACTAACCCCCTAGGAGCGGGGGGGAATGGCTACACCTTC. Protein sequence: CASTNPLGAGGNGYTF. V and J are TRBV6-5 and TRBJ1-2, with a possible D match to TRBD1 (5 bases). The ends were cut back, 7 bases at V and 6 bases at J, with 24 bases in the middle. Germline V gene lookup returns CDR1 MNHEY and CDR2 SVGAGI. The CDR3 has 16 amino acids.

This clonotype has just a few counts. V is TRBV12-3 or TRBV12-4 and J is TRBJ1-1; D possibly corresponds to TRBD1 (6 bases). The germline V and J ends were trimmed by 5 bases and 8 bases, with 12 bases remaining between them. The CDR3 sequence is 12 residues long. CDR3 in amino acids: CASSAAGTEAFF. CDR3 DNA sequence: TGTGCCAGCAGTGCCGCCGGGACAGAAGCTTTCTTT.

V usage is TRBV7-6 and J usage is TRBJ1-5; D perhaps matches TRBD1 (5 bases). The germline V and J ends were trimmed by 4 bases and 7 bases, with 14 bases remaining between them. From germline, CDR1 is SGHVS and CDR2 FNYEAQ. This CDR3 has 14 residues. CDR3 bases: TGTGCCAGCAGCTCCGGGGAAGGGGACCAGCCCCAGCATTTT. Protein: CASSSGEGDQPQHF.

The chain is built from TRBV29-1 and TRBJ1-2, with D unresolved. With 5 bases removed from V and 4 bases from J, the gap between germline ends came to 14 bases. Germline V lookup: CDR1 SQVTM, CDR2 ANQGSEA. This CDR3 is built from 13 residues. The CDR3 loop reads CSVSMGVGYGYTF. CDR3 nucleotides: TGCAGCGTTAGTATGGGAGTGGGCTATGGCTACACCTTC.

This clonotype came up a few times. Mismatch with germline at one junction end may stem from a read error. The V call is TRBV7-7, the J call TRBJ2-2, with 10 nucleotides matching TRBD2. Germline lookup yields CDR1 SSHAT and CDR2 FNYEAQ (reference sequence). CDR3 length: 19 residues. CDR3 loop: CASSQGLAVPGWDTGELFF. In nucleotides, the CDR3 is TGTGCTAGCAGCCAAGGACTAGCGGTGCCAGGGTGGGACACCGGGGAGCTGTTTTTT.